This entry describes one T cell receptor beta chain. The sample is drawn from a study of blood T cell repertoires in COVID-19. For the study at large: Material from acute and convalescent COVID-19 was sourced from the United States, Italy and Spain.

The table came from immunoSEQ multiplex PCR; TCRdb's copy has only in-frame clones and leaves some out. The sample lists under 250,000 clones; 65% to 85% were seen once. The sequencing sample was made of peripheral blood. This receptor was identified in a man between 50 and 59 years old with active or convalescent COVID-19.

The CDR3 sequence: CASSRLAGVGDTQYF. CDR3 nucleotides: TGTGCCAGCAGCCGACTAGCGGGGGTCGGGGATACGCAGTATTTT. This chain connects TRBV5-8 to TRBJ2-3; 12 bases are a match to TRBD2. CDR3 length equals 15 residues. Germline V CDR1 and CDR2: SGHTS, YDEGEE. V shed 4 bases, J shed 6 bases, and the junction held 6 bases outside the gene matches. The full variable domain, rest sourced from reference TRBV5-8 and TRBJ2-3, is EAGVTQSPTHLIKTRGQQATLRCSPISGHTSVYWYQQALGLGLQFLLWYDEGEERNRGNFPPRFSGRQFPNYSSELNVNALELEDSALYLCASSRLAGVGDTQYFGPGTRLTVL.